This TCR beta chain was found in a study of blood T cells in healthy people across ages. With a J-beta primer mix and a sample-barcoded 5' primer, a second PCR ran roughly 6 to 12 cycles. All samples yielded 3 million or more CDR3-containing paired-end reads. Via MiXCR, TCRdb re-called the 5' RACE reads, giving one row per CDR3 protein. The profile shows 550,000 to 700,000 distinct CDR3 sequences, about 25% of them singletons. Caucasian individuals from Russia who were healthy and aged roughly 6 to 100 acted as donors. V lost 6 bases to trimming and J lost 0 bases, with 14 bases between them. The CDR3 totals 14 residues. The germline gives CDR1 SQVTM, CDR2 ANQGSEA.

This receptor was identified in a woman in her seventies in good health. Sample: blood. The chain uses TRBV29-1 and TRBJ1-2; D perhaps matches TRBD1 (5 bases). The CDR3 region has the DNA TGCAGCGTGACCGGGACGGAAGCTAACTATGGCTACACCTTC. Amino acids: CSVTGTEANYGYTF. Drawing the rest from reference TRBV29-1 and TRBJ1-2, the complete variable domain is SAVISQKPSRDICQRGTSLTIQCQVDSQVTMMFWYRQQPGQSLTLIATANQGSEATYESGFVIDKFPISRPNLTFSTLTVSNMSPEDSSIYLCSVTGTEANYGYTFGSGTRLTVV.